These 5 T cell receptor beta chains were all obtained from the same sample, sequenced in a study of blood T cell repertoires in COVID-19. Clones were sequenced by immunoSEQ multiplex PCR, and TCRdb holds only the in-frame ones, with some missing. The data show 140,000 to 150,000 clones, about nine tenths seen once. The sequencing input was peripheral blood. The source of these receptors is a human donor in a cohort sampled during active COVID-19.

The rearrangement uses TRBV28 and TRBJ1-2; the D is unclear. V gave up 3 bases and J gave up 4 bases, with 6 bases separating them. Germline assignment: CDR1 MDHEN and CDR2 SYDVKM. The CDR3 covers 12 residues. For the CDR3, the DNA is TGTGCCAGCAGTTTCGAGGCCTATGGCTACACCTTC. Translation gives CASSFEAYGYTF.

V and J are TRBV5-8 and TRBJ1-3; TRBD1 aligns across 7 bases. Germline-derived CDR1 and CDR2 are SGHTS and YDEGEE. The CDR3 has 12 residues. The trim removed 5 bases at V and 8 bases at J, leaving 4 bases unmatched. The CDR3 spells CASRTGFDTIYF. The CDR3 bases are TGTGCCAGCAGGACAGGGTTTGACACCATATATTTT.

CDR3 residues: CASSQQPGQAPYEQYF. The CDR3 DNA follows: TGTGCCAGCAGCCAACAGCCGGGACAGGCCCCCTACGAGCAGTACTTC. This sequence joins TRBV4-2 and TRBJ2-7, with TRBD1 identical over 8 bases. The CDR3 has 16 residues. From germline, CDR1 is LGHNA and CDR2 YNFKEQ. J gave up 2 bases and V 2 bases, and 8 bases lay outside the gene matches.

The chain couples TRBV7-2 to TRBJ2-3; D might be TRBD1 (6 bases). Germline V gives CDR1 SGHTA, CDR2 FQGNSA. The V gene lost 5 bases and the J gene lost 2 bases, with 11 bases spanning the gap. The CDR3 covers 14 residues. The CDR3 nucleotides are TGTGCCAGCAGCACGTACAGGGACACAGATACGCAGTATTTT. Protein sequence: CASSTYRDTDTQYF.

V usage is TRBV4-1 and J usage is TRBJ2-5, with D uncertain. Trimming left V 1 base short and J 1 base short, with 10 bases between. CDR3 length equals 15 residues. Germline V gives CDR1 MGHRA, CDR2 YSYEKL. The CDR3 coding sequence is TGCGCCAGCAGCCAAGTAACCAGAACCCAAGAGACCCAGTACTTC. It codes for CASSQVTRTQETQYF.